This passage covers 9 T cell receptor beta chains from one sample sequenced in a study of identical twins (dated by TCRdb to the mid-2010s). To prepare the library, 5' RACE was applied. Sequencing took place on an Illumina HiSeq 2000. The raw public data were reprocessed by TCRdb itself: fastp quality trimming at Q25, MiXCR clonotype calling, in-frame beta chains only. Every CDR3 protein is listed once, alongside the most common genes and DNA of its rows. This sample holds fewer than 250,000 distinct CDR3 sequences; around 7.6% were observed only once. About 5.6% of the sample is taken by the ten largest. The data were also submitted as part of a second study, on yellow fever vaccine responses in identical twins.

The sequencing sample was made of CD8+ T cells sorted from blood. These receptors all stem from a woman in her late teens or twenties in good health.

This clonotype was counted between two and nine times. The J gene is TRBJ2-5, the V gene TRBV13; the D gene is possibly TRBD1 (6 bases). The CDR3 is 15 residues long. Germline-derived CDR1 and CDR2 are PRHDT and FYEKMQ (reference sequence). Trimming removed 3 bases from V and 5 bases from J, with 16 bases in between. The CDR3 DNA reads as TGTGCCAGCAGCTTTCGAAAACAGGGTGAGGAGACCCAGTACTTC. As protein: CASSFRKQGEETQYF. Looking up the rest from reference TRBV13 and TRBJ2-5 gives the full variable domain: AAGVIQSPRHLIKEKRETATLKCYPIPRHDTVYWYQQGPGQDPQFLISFYEKMQSDKGSIPDRFSAQQFSDYHSELNMSSLELGDSALYFCASSFRKQGEETQYFGPGTRLLVL.

This clonotype has only a few counts. The rearrangement uses TRBV7-6 and TRBJ2-1; unclear D gene. The CDR3 runs 13 residues. Germline-derived CDR1 and CDR2 are SGHVS and FNYEAQ. V was clipped by 3 bases and J by 8 bases, with 11 bases between them. CDR3 loop: CASSFFTSDEQFF. The CDR3 DNA is TGTGCCAGCAGCTTTTTTACTTCGGATGAGCAGTTCTTC.

This clonotype appeared a few times. The genes are TRBV10-2 and TRBJ1-6; no firm D call. There are 11 residues in the CDR3. Germline V gene lookup returns CDR1 WSHSY and CDR2 SAAADI. V shed 2 bases and J shed 14 bases, with 7 bases lying between them. For the CDR3, the DNA is TGCGCCAGCAGTGAGGGGTGGGCCCTCCACTTT. Protein sequence: CASSEGWALHF.

This clonotype was seen at least ten times. The genes are TRBV15 and TRBJ2-1; TRBD1 agrees at 9 bases. V trimming: 3 bases; J trimming: 2 bases; junction bases outside the gene matches: 2. The CDR3 spans 15 residues. The germline V gene has CDR1 LNHNV and CDR2 YYDKDF (reference sequence). The CDR3 nucleotides are TGTGCCACCAGCAGGGGACAGGGAGCCTACAATGAGCAGTTCTTC. Translation: CATSRGQGAYNEQFF.

This chain uses TRBV18 with TRBJ2-7; D is ambiguous. This CDR3 region has 15 residues. Between the trimmed V and J ends, which lost 6 bases and 5 bases, there was a span of 20 bases. The germline V gene has CDR1 KGHSH and CDR2 LQKENI. DNA for the CDR3: TGTGCCAGCTCTCTTAGCCGAGAGAGGTTGCACGAGCAGTACGTC. Its translation: CASSLSRERLHEQYV.

The CDR3 here is CASSGAVTGELFF. Written as DNA, the CDR3 is TGTGCCAGCAGCGGGGCGGTGACCGGGGAGCTGTTTTTT. The V gene is TRBV7-9, the J gene TRBJ2-2; perhaps TRBD1 as D (5 bases). Per germline, CDR1 SEHNR and CDR2 FQNEAQ (reference sequence). The germline V and J ends were trimmed by 5 bases and 5 bases, with 9 bases remaining between them. This CDR3 has 13 residues. Complete variable domain (other parts from reference TRBV7-9 and TRBJ2-2): DTGVSQNPRHKITKRGQNVTFRCDPISEHNRLYWYRQTLGQGPEFLTYFQNEAQLEKSRLLSDRFSAERPKGSFSTLEIQRTEQGDSAMYLCASSGAVTGELFFGEGSRLTVL.

J is TRBJ2-1 and V is TRBV5-4, with 9 bases lining up with TRBD2. Looked up from germline, CDR1 is SGHNT and CDR2 is YYREEE (reference sequence). CDR3 size: 19 residues. With 0 bases clipped from V and 4 bases from J, the junction kept 14 bases outside the gene matches. The CDR3 DNA reads TGTGCCAGCAGCTTGGATGAAGTTAGCGGGAGTGACGGGTACAATGAGCAGTTCTTC. It is translated as CASSLDEVSGSDGYNEQFF. Combining the CDR3 with reference TRBV5-4 and TRBJ2-1 gives the whole variable domain ETGVTQSPTHLIKTRGQQVTLRCSSQSGHNTVSWYQQALGQGPQFIFQYYREEENGRGNFPPRFSGLQFPNYSSELNVNALELDDSALYLCASSLDEVSGSDGYNEQFFGPGTRLTVL.

Many counts were recorded for this clonotype. This rearrangement joins TRBV7-9 to TRBJ2-5; 10 bases are a match to TRBD2. The J segment lost 2 bases and the V segment lost 5 bases, leaving 5 bases of the junction unmatched. The CDR3 loop spans 15 amino acids. Germline V gene data show CDR1 as SEHNR and CDR2 as FQNEAQ (reference sequence). CDR3 sequence: CASSELAGSQETQYF. CDR3 nucleotide sequence: TGTGCCAGCAGCGAACTAGCGGGATCTCAAGAGACCCAGTACTTC.

A few counts support this clonotype. The V call is TRBV5-8, the J call TRBJ2-1, with 9 bases that match TRBD2. V was pared by 3 bases and J by 4 bases, with 8 bases of the junction left unmatched. The length of the CDR3 is 16 residues. The germline gives CDR1 SGHTS, CDR2 YDEGEE. This CDR3 reads CASSSLAGAGYNEQFF. The CDR3 coding sequence is TGTGCCAGCAGCTCCTTAGCGGGAGCTGGATACAATGAGCAGTTCTTC.